The 20 T cell receptor beta chains below all came from one sample that was sequenced in a study of monozygotic twins with inflammatory bowel disease. TCRdb reworked the 5' RACE reads into one entry per CDR3 protein, no DNA. This sample contains 150,000 to 200,000 distinct CDR3 sequences. The source material was blood. Receptors originate from a human donor with ulcerative colitis or Crohn's disease, or a healthy co-twin of an affected twin (not recorded which).

This rearrangement joins TRBV6-4 to TRBJ1-1; lacking DNA, the TRBD1 call made by TCRdb goes unchecked. This CDR3 has 13 residues. Germline CDR1 MRHNA, CDR2 SNTAGT. CDR3 sequence reads: CASSRTGNTEAFF.

The chain employs TRBV24-1 and TRBJ1-6; TCRdb picks TRBD1, but there is no DNA to check that call. The CDR3 totals 14 residues. From germline, CDR1 is KGHDR and CDR2 SFDVKD. The CDR3 reads CATSERTANSPLHF.

The genes are TRBV7-9 and TRBJ1-1; TCRdb's D call of TRBD1 is untestable without DNA. CDR1 and CDR2 from the germline V gene are SEHNR and FQNEAQ (reference sequence). This CDR3 comprises 16 residues. CDR3: CASSLTPSHPNTEAFF.

The chain joins TRBV29-1 to TRBJ2-1; the TCRdb D gene call, TRBD1, has no DNA to confirm it. The CDR3 extends over 13 amino acids. Germline loops: CDR1 SQVTM, CDR2 ANQGSEA. The CDR3 region is CSARRGGEDEQFF.

The genes are TRBV5-1 and TRBJ1-5; TCRdb proposes TRBD1, but this gene call is untestable without DNA. CDR1 and CDR2 (germline): SGHRS, YFSETQ. There are 13 residues in the CDR3. CDR3 protein: CASSRTGNQPQHF.

The chain combines TRBV4-2 with TRBJ2-1; with no DNA, the TCRdb D assignment of TRBD2 cannot be verified. The CDR3 is made up of 15 amino acids. CDR1 LGHNA and CDR2 YNFKEQ come from the germline V gene. This CDR3 reads CASTKRPSDYNEQFF.

The chain carries TRBV5-1 and TRBJ1-1; absent DNA, TCRdb's TRBD1 call cannot be checked. The germline gives CDR1 SGHRS, CDR2 YFSETQ. The CDR3 covers 16 residues. The CDR3 sequence is CASSLDPTGINTEAFF.

The chain carries TRBV4-1 and TRBJ2-3; TCRdb names TRBD1, which stays unverified in the absence of DNA. In germline, CDR1 is MGHRA, CDR2 YSYEKL. This CDR3 contains 14 residues. The CDR3 sequence: CASSQGGHPDTQYF.

This rearrangement joins TRBV28 to TRBJ2-1; with no DNA, the TCRdb D assignment of TRBD1 cannot be verified. The CDR3 extends over 20 amino acids. CDR1 and CDR2 (germline): MDHEN, SYDVKM. The CDR3 is CASSFPGTGGTTSGRYEQFF.

This chain uses TRBV18 with TRBJ2-4; the D gene TCRdb calls, TRBD1, cannot be checked with no DNA. CDR1 is KGHSH and CDR2 is LQKENI in the germline V gene. CDR3 length equals 14 residues. The CDR3 here is CASSPGTGLGIQYF.

The chain carries TRBV30 and TRBJ2-1; TCRdb designates TRBD2, a call that cannot be tested without DNA. The CDR3 sequence is 12 residues long. CDR1 is GTSNPN and CDR2 is SVGIG in the germline V gene (reference sequence). The CDR3: CVLAGDSNEQFF.

The chain carries TRBV7-2 and TRBJ2-3; TCRdb proposes TRBD2, but this gene call is untestable without DNA. The CDR3 runs 16 residues. CDR1 is SGHTA and CDR2 is FQGNSA in the germline V gene. The CDR3: CASRESGTGVVDTQYF.

This chain joins TRBV28 and TRBJ2-3. The CDR3 runs to 15 residues. Per germline, CDR1 MDHEN and CDR2 SYDVKM. The CDR3: CASSFQDGNRDTQYF.

V usage is TRBV11-2 and J usage is TRBJ2-3. CDR3 length: 20 residues. Germline V gene sequence: CDR1 SGHAT, CDR2 FQNNGV. CDR3 loop: CASSLVSGLVRPTSTDTQYF.

J is TRBJ2-3 and V is TRBV5-1; there is no DNA to check the TCRdb D call of TRBD1. Germline assignment: CDR1 SGHRS and CDR2 YFSETQ. The CDR3 loop spans 16 amino acids. This CDR3 reads CASSLGTGGATDTQYF.

V is TRBV7-2 and J is TRBJ2-2; as DNA is missing, the TRBD1 call by TCRdb cannot be tested. This CDR3 region has 16 residues. The germline V gene has CDR1 SGHTA and CDR2 FQGNSA. The CDR3 reads CASSLVPQGNTGELFF.

This sequence joins TRBV12-3 or TRBV12-4 and TRBJ2-5; the TCRdb D gene call, TRBD2, has no DNA to confirm it. CDR3 length equals 19 residues. The CDR3 is CASSLTPRIFAREVETQYF.

The CDR3 region is CASSVAGNTYEQYF. The V and J genes are TRBV9 and TRBJ2-7. Germline loops: CDR1 SGDLS, CDR2 YYNGEE. There are 14 residues in the CDR3. Variable domain in full (rest from reference TRBV9 and TRBJ2-7): DSGVTQTPKHLITATGQRVTLRCSPRSGDLSVYWYQQSLDQGLQFLIQYYNGEERAKGNILERFSAQQFPDLHSELNLSSLELGDSALYFCASSVAGNTYEQYFGPGTRLTVT.

The rearrangement links TRBV4-2 to TRBJ2-1; TCRdb calls TRBD1, which cannot be checked without DNA. The CDR3 extends over 15 amino acids. Germline V gene lookup returns CDR1 LGHNA and CDR2 YNFKEQ. CDR3 loop: CASSQPGQGGSGQFF.

This chain uses TRBV27 with TRBJ2-1. The CDR3 has 17 amino acids. Germline loops: CDR1 MNHEY, CDR2 SMNVEV (reference sequence). The CDR3 protein is CASSLRLSGRPYNEQFF.